A single sample gave rise to the 23 T cell receptor beta chains below, sequenced in a study of cytomegalovirus exposure and HLA in healthy donors. This table comes from immunoSEQ multiplex PCR, and its TCRdb copy is limited to in-frame clones, with some not included. Of more than 110,000 clones listed, roughly nine tenths were seen once; the top ten hold about 2.7%. The sample was PBMCs. These receptors came from a man younger than 35 in good health and CMV-seronegative.

The chain uses TRBV18 and TRBJ1-2; possibly TRBD1 for D (6 bases). Deletions cut 6 bases from V and 0 bases from J, with 17 bases between. Germline CDR1 KGHSH, CDR2 LQKENI. The CDR3 runs to 16 residues. CDR3 coding DNA: TGTGCCAGCTCCCCCGACCGGGGGGCTCCTAACTATGGCTACACCTTC. Translated: CASSPDRGAPNYGYTF.

This chain joins TRBV5-1 and TRBJ1-3; D is uncertain. The CDR3 is 16 residues long. Germline-derived CDR1 and CDR2 are SGHRS and YFSETQ. Trimming pared 0 bases from V and 0 bases from J, leaving 10 bases between. The CDR3 DNA reads as TGCGCCAGCAGCTTGGGGCGTCCGGGCTCTGGAAACACCATATATTTT. It specifies CASSLGRPGSGNTIYF.

CDR3 amino acids: CASSKRSSGTTDTQYF. The CDR3 DNA reads as TGTGCCAGCAGCAAGCGGTCTAGCGGGACCACAGATACGCAGTATTTT. This rearrangement joins TRBV7-6 to TRBJ2-3, with 9 bases lining up with TRBD2. Per germline, CDR1 SGHVS and CDR2 FNYEAQ. This CDR3 is built from 16 residues. The V and J ends lost 5 bases and 2 bases, in that order; junction bases with no gene match: 8.

The V call is TRBV10-3, the J call TRBJ2-7; 9 bases match TRBD1. Germline V gene data show CDR1 as ENHRY and CDR2 as SYGVKD. The CDR3 consists of 17 residues. The junction had 17 bases not matched to a gene; V was cut back by 6 bases and J by 5 bases. The CDR3 DNA reads as TGTGCCATCAGAAACCGACAGGGGGAAGGTCCAGAGCACGAGCAGTACTTC. Its protein product is CAIRNRQGEGPEHEQYF.

The chain employs TRBV5-6 and TRBJ2-1; 7 bases are a match to TRBD1. The CDR3 spans 17 residues. V lost 4 bases and J lost 0; bases outside the gene matches: 10. CDR1 is SGHDT, CDR2 YYEEEE, per germline. CDR3 in amino acids: CASSLPTGQSSYNEQFF. CDR3 coding DNA: TGTGCCAGCAGCCTCCCGACAGGGCAAAGCTCCTACAATGAGCAGTTCTTC.

The chain employs TRBV7-9 and TRBJ2-2; D might be TRBD1 (6 bases). CDR1 and CDR2 (germline): SEHNR, FQNEAQ (reference sequence). V shed 2 bases and J shed 7 bases, with 8 bases lying between them. CDR3 length equals 13 residues. The CDR3: CASSLRGIGELFF. The CDR3 DNA is TGTGCCAGCAGCTTAAGGGGGATCGGGGAGCTGTTTTTT. Based on the CDR3 plus reference TRBV7-9 and TRBJ2-2, the full variable domain is DTGVSQNPRHKITKRGQNVTFRCDPISEHNRLYWYRQTLGQGPEFLTYFQNEAQLEKSRLLSDRFSAERPKGSFSTLEIQRTEQGDSAMYLCASSLRGIGELFFGEGSRLTVL.

This chain connects TRBV19 to TRBJ2-7; TRBD1 matches at 9 bases. The CDR3 totals 16 residues. Trimming at V came to 5 bases and at J to 2 bases, leaving 10 bases not matched to a gene. Germline CDR1 LNHDA, CDR2 SQIVND (reference sequence). The DNA of the CDR3 is TGTGCCAGTAGTTTACTGCCGGGACAGGGAACCTACGAGCAGTACTTC. This codes for CASSLLPGQGTYEQYF.

J is TRBJ1-1 and V is TRBV5-1; tentative D call: TRBD1 (5 bases). The CDR3 contains 13 residues. Per germline, CDR1 SGHRS and CDR2 YFSETQ. The ends were cut back, 4 bases at V and 5 bases at J, with 12 bases in the middle. CDR3 in DNA: TGCGCCAGCAGCGGGACCGGGAGGACTGAAGCTTTCTTT. It encodes CASSGTGRTEAFF.

This chain uses TRBV5-6 with TRBJ2-1; D not certain. Germline lookup yields CDR1 SGHDT and CDR2 YYEEEE. This CDR3 is 12 amino acids long. Trimming took off 0 bases at V and 7 bases at J, with 5 bases between the two ends. The chain's CDR3 is CASSLVRNEQFF. CDR3 DNA sequence: TGTGCCAGCAGCTTGGTACGGAATGAGCAGTTCTTC. Supplemented by reference TRBV5-6 and TRBJ2-1, the full variable domain reads DAGVTQSPTHLIKTRGQQVTLRCSPKSGHDTVSWYQQALGQGPQFIFQYYEEEERQRGNFPDRFSGHQFPNYSSELNVNALLLGDSALYLCASSLVRNEQFFGPGTRLTVL.

The chain joins TRBV7-2 to TRBJ2-1; TRBD2 aligns across 8 bases. Germline CDR1 and CDR2: SGHTA and FQGNSA. With 2 bases clipped from V and 7 bases from J, the junction kept 7 bases outside the gene matches. The CDR3 runs to 15 residues. CDR3 coding DNA: TGTGCCAGCAGCTTATCCATCGGGGGGGCAAATGAGCAGTTCTTC. Its protein product is CASSLSIGGANEQFF.

This clone was observed a single time. The chain is built from TRBV29-1 and TRBJ1-5, with TRBD1 matching 9 bases. With V trimmed by 6 bases and J by 5 bases, 5 bases remained unmatched. The CDR3 consists of 13 residues. Germline values: CDR1 SQVTM, CDR2 ANQGSEA. The CDR3 reads CSVRDRVDQPQHF. The CDR3 DNA reads as TGCAGCGTGAGGGACAGGGTGGATCAGCCCCAGCATTTT.

This chain connects TRBV5-6 to TRBJ2-2; 12 positions agree with TRBD1. CDR1 and CDR2 from the germline V gene are SGHDT and YYEEEE. J lost 6 bases, V lost 4 bases, and 7 bases had no gene match. There are 16 residues in the CDR3. CDR3 residues: CASSTPGQGAAGELFF. CDR3 sequence (DNA): TGTGCCAGCAGCACCCCGGGACAGGGGGCGGCCGGGGAGCTGTTTTTT. Full variable domain (rest looked up from reference TRBV5-6 and TRBJ2-2): DAGVTQSPTHLIKTRGQQVTLRCSPKSGHDTVSWYQQALGQGPQFIFQYYEEEERQRGNFPDRFSGHQFPNYSSELNVNALLLGDSALYLCASSTPGQGAAGELFFGEGSRLTVL.

The chain has TRBV7-9 and TRBJ2-7; 11 bases are a match to TRBD1. Germline-derived CDR1 and CDR2 are SEHNR and FQNEAQ (reference sequence). The CDR3 loop spans 15 amino acids. V trimming: 1 base; J trimming: 6 bases; junction bases outside the gene matches: 5. CDR3: CASSLGGQGAGEQYF. The CDR3 bases are TGTGCCAGCAGCTTAGGAGGACAGGGGGCTGGCGAGCAGTACTTC.

In its sample, this clone was seen once. The rearrangement links TRBV7-2 to TRBJ2-1, with TRBD1 as a possible D gene (5 bases). With 4 bases removed from V and 12 bases from J, the gap between germline ends came to 13 bases. CDR3 size: 12 residues. Germline assignment: CDR1 SGHTA and CDR2 FQGNSA. Here the CDR3 reads CASSSDNFWQFF. The CDR3 DNA sequence: TGTGCCAGCAGCTCGGACAATTTCTGGCAGTTCTTC.

The chain combines TRBV2 with TRBJ1-6; a possible D gene is TRBD1 (5 bases). V was clipped by 6 bases and J by 0 bases, with 21 bases between them. CDR3 length: 19 amino acids. The germline V gene encodes CDR1 SNHLY and CDR2 FYNNEI. The CDR3 region is CASRVLTALMSSYNSPLHF. The CDR3 nucleotides read TGTGCCAGCAGAGTCCTGACAGCACTAATGAGCTCCTATAATTCACCCCTCCACTTT.

The gene calls are TRBV9 and TRBJ1-4; a possible D gene is TRBD1 (6 bases). CDR3 length: 15 residues. Trimming stripped 4 bases from V and 6 bases from J, with 16 bases between. The germline gives CDR1 SGDLS, CDR2 YYNGEE. CDR3 coding DNA: TGTGCCAGCAGCACCCGGACAGCTGCGTATGAAAAACTGTTTTTT. The encoded protein is CASSTRTAAYEKLFF.

The chain uses TRBV5-5 and TRBJ2-7; TRBD2 agrees at 13 bases. The CDR3 has 16 amino acids. Germline-derived CDR1 and CDR2 are SGHKS and YYEKEE (reference sequence). The junction had 7 bases not matched to a gene; V was cut back by 5 bases and J by 2 bases. The CDR3 spells CASRFRGLAGTYEQYF. CDR3 DNA sequence: TGTGCCAGCAGGTTCAGGGGACTAGCGGGGACCTACGAGCAGTACTTC.

This chain joins TRBV19 and TRBJ1-6; D ambiguous. In germline, CDR1 is LNHDA, CDR2 SQIVND (reference sequence). The V and J ends lost 5 bases and 7 bases respectively, with 15 bases between them. CDR3 size: 15 residues. In DNA, the CDR3 is TGTGCCAGTAGTCCCTTAAGGGAGGTAAATTCACCCCTCCACTTT. Amino acids: CASSPLREVNSPLHF.

V usage is TRBV10-3 and J usage is TRBJ2-3; 8 bases agree with TRBD2. The germline V gene has CDR1 ENHRY and CDR2 SYGVKD. CDR3 length: 16 residues. J was trimmed by 0 bases and V by 7 bases; bases with no gene match: 9. Written as DNA, the CDR3 is TGTGCCATCAACCCAAGCGGGGGACACAGCACAGATACGCAGTATTTT. It codes for CAINPSGGHSTDTQYF.

The V call is TRBV18, the J call TRBJ2-7, with D unresolved. The CDR3 loop spans 13 amino acids. Germline-derived CDR1 and CDR2 are KGHSH and LQKENI. V dropped 6 bases and J dropped 5 bases, with 14 bases sitting between them. The CDR3 sequence: CASSPTPSDEQYF. CDR3 sequence (DNA): TGTGCCAGCTCCCCAACCCCTAGTGACGAGCAGTACTTC.

The gene calls are TRBV10-3 and TRBJ2-5; tentative D call: TRBD1 (5 bases). From germline, CDR1 is ENHRY and CDR2 SYGVKD. The V end was cut by 0 bases, the J end by 3 bases, with 8 bases between. The CDR3 contains 14 residues. The CDR3 loop reads CAISESTREETQYF. CDR3 nucleotides: TGTGCCATCAGTGAGTCGACCAGGGAAGAGACCCAGTACTTC.

This sequence joins TRBV19 and TRBJ2-2; 10 bases are shared with TRBD1. The CDR3 covers 14 residues. Germline CDR1 and CDR2: LNHDA and SQIVND (reference sequence). J gave up 4 bases and V 9 bases, and 5 bases lay outside the gene matches. Here the CDR3 reads CASDRGLGTGELFF. As DNA, the CDR3 is TGTGCCAGCGACAGGGGGCTAGGCACCGGGGAGCTGTTTTTT.

The chain combines TRBV28 with TRBJ2-7, with 13 bases aligning to TRBD2. The CDR3 loop spans 16 amino acids. Per the germline V gene, CDR1 is MDHEN and CDR2 is SYDVKM. J lost 7 bases, V lost 0 bases, and 6 bases had no gene match. DNA for the CDR3: TGTGCCAGCAGTTTATGGGGACTAGCGGGGTTCTGGGAGCAGTACTTC. Translated: CASSLWGLAGFWEQYF.